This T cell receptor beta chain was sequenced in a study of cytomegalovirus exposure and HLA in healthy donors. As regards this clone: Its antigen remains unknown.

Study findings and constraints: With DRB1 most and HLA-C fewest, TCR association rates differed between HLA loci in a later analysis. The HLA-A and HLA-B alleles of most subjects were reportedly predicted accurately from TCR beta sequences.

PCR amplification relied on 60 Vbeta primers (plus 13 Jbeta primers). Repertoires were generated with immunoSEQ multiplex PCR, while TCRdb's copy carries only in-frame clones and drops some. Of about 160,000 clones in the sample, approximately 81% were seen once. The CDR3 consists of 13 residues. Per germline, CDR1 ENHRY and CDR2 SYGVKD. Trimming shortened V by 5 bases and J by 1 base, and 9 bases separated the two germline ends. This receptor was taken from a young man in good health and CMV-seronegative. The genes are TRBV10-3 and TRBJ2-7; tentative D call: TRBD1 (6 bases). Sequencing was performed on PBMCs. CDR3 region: CAISLQGSYEQYF. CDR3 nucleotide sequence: TGTGCCATCAGTTTACAGGGTTCCTACGAGCAGTACTTC.